The rows below give T cell receptor beta chains drawn from one sample of a study of post-analysis software for immune sequencing data. Each CDR3 protein is one row after TCRdb ran MiXCR on the PCR reads. The data hold hundreds of thousands of distinct CDR3 sequences, with 25% to 30% observed a single time. Sample: blood. The receptors derive from a girl aged 10-17 years with multiple sclerosis. Each CDR3 is given with its conserved first and last residue. D genes are given only for firm matches. Rows may omit the clone size; those that give it use once, few, many or a size class.

d_call j_call clone_size v_call cdr3_nt cdr3_aa
- TRBJ2-7 few TRBV7-2 TGTGCCAGCAGCTTAGAGTTTGGGCCTAACTACGAGCAGTACTTC CASSLEFGPNYEQYF
TRBD1 TRBJ2-3 few TRBV7-9 TGTGCCAGCAGCCTGGATGGGACAGGTGGCACAGATACGCAGTATTTT CASSLDGTGGTDTQYF
- TRBJ2-7 few TRBV2 TGTGCCACCGCCGGGGATCTAAGCTCCTACGAGCAGTACTTC CATAGDLSSYEQYF
- TRBJ2-1 many TRBV9 TGTGCCAGCAGCAGGGACGCCCCAGCGGCCAATGAGCAGTTCTTC CASSRDAPAANEQFF
- TRBJ2-7 - TRBV3-1 TGTGCCAGCAGCCAAGTACCCCCTGCGGGATTACTCTACAATGAGCAGTACTTC CASSQVPPAGLLYNEQYF
TRBD1 TRBJ2-7 - TRBV29-1 TGCAGCGCCGGGACAGGGGCCGTTTACGAGCAGTACTTC CSAGTGAVYEQYF
TRBD1 TRBJ1-5 few TRBV5-5 TGTGCCAGCAGCGGAAGCCCCGGTGGGACAGCCATTAGCAATCAGCCCCAGCATTTT CASSGSPGGTAISNQPQHF
TRBD1 TRBJ1-1 few TRBV20-1 TGCAGTGCTAGAGTCGGGATCCCAGGGGGATTCGTGAACACTGAAGCTTTCTTT CSARVGIPGGFVNTEAFF
TRBD1 TRBJ1-3 - TRBV5-1 TGCGCCAGCAGCTATGGACAGGGGAAGGAAAACACCATATATTTT CASSYGQGKENTIYF
- TRBJ2-1 - TRBV7-2 TGTGCCAGCAGCTCCGAAGGGCGGTTCAATGAGCAGTTCTTC CASSSEGRFNEQFF
- TRBJ2-3 - TRBV29-1 TGCAGCGTCTCAAGCGGGCCTAGCACAGATACGCAGTATTTT CSVSSGPSTDTQYF
TRBD1 TRBJ2-3 - TRBV29-1 TGCAGCGCATTGACAGGGGATGCAGATACGCAGTATTTT CSALTGDADTQYF
- TRBJ2-7 - TRBV20-1 TGCAGTGCTGTGGACGATGAGCAGTACTTC CSAVDDEQYF
TRBD1 TRBJ2-6 - TRBV5-1 TGCGCCAGCATCCTAGCACAGGGGGCTCTCTCTGGGGCCAACGTCCGGACTTTC CASILAQGALSGANVRTF
- TRBJ2-7 many TRBV15 TGTGCCACCAGCAGAGATTTGGCAGCCTGGGAGCAGTACTTC CATSRDLAAWEQYF
- TRBJ1-4 - TRBV7-2 TGTGCCAGCAGCTTAGGGGAGCTTAGTGGGAAACTGTTTTTT CASSLGELSGKLFF
TRBD1 TRBJ2-5 few TRBV5-1 TGCGCCAGCAGCTCGGGGGACAGGGGGCTTCAAGAGACCCAGTACTTC CASSSGDRGLQETQYF
- TRBJ2-2 - TRBV11-2 TGTGCCAGCAGCTTAGGAGGAGGGAACACCGGGGAGCTGTTTTTT CASSLGGGNTGELFF
- TRBJ2-3 - TRBV20-1 TGCAGTGCTAGACGGGCTAGCGTCACAGATACGCAGTATTTT CSARRASVTDTQYF
TRBD2 TRBJ2-5 few TRBV24-1 TGTGCCACCAGTGATTTAAAGACTAGCGGGAGATCGATAGAGACCCAGTACTTC CATSDLKTSGRSIETQYF
- TRBJ1-2 few TRBV4-3 TGCGCCAGCAGCCAGACCAACATAGGGTCAAACTATGGCTACACCTTC CASSQTNIGSNYGYTF
TRBD1 TRBJ1-2 - TRBV6-6 TGTGCCAGCGGTCTAACAGGGGCGCTTAACGGCTATGGCTACACCTTC CASGLTGALNGYGYTF
- TRBJ2-7 - TRBV7-9 TGTGCCAGCGGCGTCGCGGGGATACCCTACGAGCAGTACTTC CASGVAGIPYEQYF
- TRBJ2-1 few TRBV28 TGTGCCAGCAGTTTACGGGGATGGCAGTTCTTC CASSLRGWQFF
- TRBJ1-5 - TRBV2 TGTGCCAGCAGTGCGGACACCAATAGCAATCAGCCCCAGCATTTT CASSADTNSNQPQHF
- TRBJ2-5 few TRBV25-1 TGTGCCAGCAGTGAATCCCAGGGACTGGCGGAGACCCAGTACTTC CASSESQGLAETQYF
- TRBJ2-5 - TRBV3-1 TGTGCCAGCAGCCGCGGGAATCGGGAGACCCAGTACTTC CASSRGNRETQYF
- TRBJ1-2 few TRBV28 TGTGCCAGCAGTTTAAGCCGGTTCGGCTACACCTTC CASSLSRFGYTF
- TRBJ2-1 many TRBV4-3 TGCGCCAGCAGCCAAGGACAGTTCAATGAGCAGTTCTTC CASSQGQFNEQFF
TRBD1 TRBJ2-1 few TRBV29-1 TGCAGCGGGGGACAGAGCTCCTACAATGAGCAGTTCTTC CSGGQSSYNEQFF
- TRBJ2-1 - TRBV12-3/TRBV12-4 TGTGCCAGCAGGTCCGGGGCCTCGGGTGAGCAGTTCTTC CASRSGASGEQFF
- TRBJ2-7 - TRBV6-6 TGTGCCAGCAGTGCCCCAAGTTCGGGGGCCTACGAGCAGTACTTC CASSAPSSGAYEQYF
- TRBJ2-1 many TRBV29-1 TGCAGCGTTCAGACTAGTCTTGGGAATGAGCAGTTCTTC CSVQTSLGNEQFF
TRBD1 TRBJ1-2 many TRBV7-2 TGTGCCAGCAGCTTAGCTCGCCAGGGGGCAGACTATGGCTACACCTTC CASSLARQGADYGYTF
- TRBJ2-1 - TRBV5-1 TGCGCCAGCAGCCGCCCCTCACGGGAGATAGGACATGAGCAGTTCTTC CASSRPSREIGHEQFF
TRBD1 TRBJ2-5 few TRBV7-2 TGTGCCAGCAGCTTAGCGCAAGGACAGGGGGAATCCCCGTACCAAGAGACCCAGTACTTC CASSLAQGQGESPYQETQYF
- TRBJ2-5 - TRBV6-6 TGTGCCAGCAGTTACCGACCCCCAGGCCAAGAGACCCAGTACTTC CASSYRPPGQETQYF
TRBD2 TRBJ2-7 many TRBV20-1 TGCAGTGCCACCGTCACTAGCGGCCCAACCTACGAGCAGTACTTC CSATVTSGPTYEQYF
- TRBJ2-2 - TRBV29-1 TGCAGCGCGCAGGGTCCCGGGGAGCTGTTTTTT CSAQGPGELFF
TRBD2 TRBJ2-1 - TRBV20-1 TGCAGTGCTACCGCCCTAGCGGGATACAATGAGCAGTTCTTC CSATALAGYNEQFF
- TRBJ2-7 few TRBV7-9 TGTGCCAGCAGCTCCCCCATGGGTAGCGGATCCTACAATGAGCAGTACTTC CASSSPMGSGSYNEQYF
- TRBJ2-1 - TRBV19 TGTGCCGGTAGTATTCGTGGCGGTGAGCAGTTCTTC CAGSIRGGEQFF
TRBD2 TRBJ2-3 many TRBV20-1 TGCAGTGCTGATCGGGCTAGCGGGGGGGGCACAGATGATACGCAGTATTTT CSADRASGGGTDDTQYF
- TRBJ2-7 - TRBV4-1 TGCGCCAGCAGCCGTCCGGGCTCCCCTGGGCAGTACTTC CASSRPGSPGQYF
- TRBJ2-7 - TRBV4-1 TGCGCCAGCAGCCAACTGGGACCCAAGGACGAGCAGTACTTC CASSQLGPKDEQYF
- TRBJ2-5 few TRBV5-6 TGTGCCTCCAATCGGATGGGGGAGACCCAGTACTTC CASNRMGETQYF
- TRBJ1-2 few TRBV5-5 TGTGCCAGCAGCTCCGGAGGGACTGCAAACTATGGCTACACCTTC CASSSGGTANYGYTF
- TRBJ2-7 - TRBV6-5 TGTGCCAGCAGTCCGACTAGATGGAGCTACGAGCAGTACTTC CASSPTRWSYEQYF